These T cell receptor beta chains were read from a single sample in a study of cytomegalovirus exposure and HLA in healthy donors. Only in-frame clones appear in the TCRdb table, and some are missing; sequencing was by immunoSEQ multiplex PCR. The table has about 180,000 clones, around 80% seen once; the top ten hold 3.7%. Sequenced input: PBMCs. These receptors were obtained from a woman in her sixties in good health and CMV-seropositive. The CDR3 runs from the conserved cysteine through the conserved F or W.

CDR3 length | V gene | CDR3 protein
13 | TRBV28 | CASSFGLNEKLFF
15 | TRBV5-5 | CASSAGLADSYEQYF
15 | TRBV5-1 | CASSLRGTRIYEQYF
13 | TRBV2 | CASSEGLAYEQYF
14 | TRBV27 | CASSLFGGGTEAFF
14 | TRBV18 | CASSRGTDGDTQYF
13 | TRBV2 | CASSPGQGVEQYF
15 | TRBV13 | CASSLLASASYEQYF
15 | TRBV6-5 | CASSPRWTGVTEAFF
13 | TRBV5-4 | CASSFLQGSEAFF